The rows below give T cell receptor beta chains drawn from one sample of a study of control samples from healthy donors and cancer patients. TCRdb's copy holds only in-frame clones and misses some; the assay was immunoSEQ multiplex PCR. The data contain about 160,000 clones, 90% to 95% of them singletons. Sequencing was done on a sample of blood. These receptors all come from a woman in her 40s in good health. Both conserved end residues are part of each CDR3. Each record gives: V gene, D gene, clone size, J gene, CDR3 protein, CDR3 DNA. The D gene is left open where the match is weak. Size values are once, few and many counts, or a class for expanded clones, and some rows have none.

v_call: TRBV29-1; d_call: TRBD2; clone_size: .; j_call: TRBJ2-3; cdr3_aa: CSATSGSTDTQYF; cdr3_nt: TGCAGCGCCACTAGCGGAAGCACAGATACGCAGTATTTT
v_call: TRBV12-3/TRBV12-4; d_call: .; clone_size: .; j_call: TRBJ2-1; cdr3_aa: CASSLAALRRFF; cdr3_nt: TGTGCCAGCAGTTTAGCGGCATTGAGGCGGTTCTTC
v_call: TRBV9; d_call: .; clone_size: .; j_call: TRBJ1-4; cdr3_aa: CASSPFQGPREKLFF; cdr3_nt: TGTGCCAGCAGCCCCTTCCAGGGTCCGCGGGAAAAACTGTTTTTT
v_call: TRBV6-6; d_call: .; clone_size: .; j_call: TRBJ2-2; cdr3_aa: CASSFQGRWNTGELFF; cdr3_nt: TGTGCCAGCAGTTTTCAGGGGCGGTGGAACACCGGGGAGCTGTTTTTT
v_call: TRBV27; d_call: .; clone_size: .; j_call: TRBJ1-2; cdr3_aa: CASSLSATRAVYGYTF; cdr3_nt: TGTGCCAGCAGTTTATCGGCTACCCGGGCGGTCTATGGCTACACCTTC
v_call: TRBV6-6; d_call: .; clone_size: .; j_call: TRBJ1-1; cdr3_aa: CASSYSLVNTEAFF; cdr3_nt: TGTGCCAGCAGTTACTCCTTGGTAAACACTGAAGCTTTCTTT
v_call: TRBV11-2; d_call: .; clone_size: once; j_call: TRBJ1-2; cdr3_aa: CASSPGTGPYYGYTF; cdr3_nt: TGTGCCAGCAGCCCCGGGACGGGGCCTTACTATGGCTACACCTTC
v_call: TRBV30; d_call: .; clone_size: .; j_call: TRBJ1-2; cdr3_aa: CAWRAHGGDYGYTF; cdr3_nt: TGTGCCTGGAGGGCCCACGGGGGTGACTATGGCTACACCTTC
v_call: TRBV6-5; d_call: TRBD1; clone_size: .; j_call: TRBJ1-1; cdr3_aa: CASSYMGQGNTEAFF; cdr3_nt: TGTGCCAGCAGTTATATGGGACAGGGGAACACTGAAGCTTTCTTT
v_call: TRBV4-3; d_call: .; clone_size: .; j_call: TRBJ2-2; cdr3_aa: CASSQLTNTGELFF; cdr3_nt: TGCGCCAGCAGCCAGCTGACGAACACCGGGGAGCTGTTTTTT
v_call: TRBV5-1; d_call: TRBD1; clone_size: .; j_call: TRBJ1-1; cdr3_aa: CASSFRQGTDTEAFF; cdr3_nt: TGCGCCAGCAGCTTCCGACAGGGGACCGACACTGAAGCTTTCTTT
v_call: TRBV15; d_call: .; clone_size: .; j_call: TRBJ1-5; cdr3_aa: CATSRTGPNSNQPQHF; cdr3_nt: TGTGCCACCAGCAGAACCGGACCGAATAGCAATCAGCCCCAGCATTTT
v_call: TRBV29-1; d_call: .; clone_size: once; j_call: TRBJ1-2; cdr3_aa: CSDTRGDYGYTF; cdr3_nt: TGCAGCGACACAAGGGGGGACTATGGCTACACCTTC
v_call: TRBV9; d_call: TRBD2; clone_size: .; j_call: TRBJ2-2; cdr3_aa: CASSISGSTSGELFF; cdr3_nt: TGTGCCAGCAGCATTAGCGGGAGTACGTCTGGGGAGCTGTTTTTT
v_call: TRBV7-2; d_call: TRBD2; clone_size: .; j_call: TRBJ2-3; cdr3_aa: CASRRGLAGLTDTQYF; cdr3_nt: TGTGCCAGCCGACGAGGACTAGCGGGACTCACAGATACGCAGTATTTT
v_call: TRBV3-1/TRBV3-2; d_call: .; clone_size: .; j_call: TRBJ1-1; cdr3_aa: CASSRLDRDTEAFF; cdr3_nt: TGTGCCAGCAGCCGCTTGGACAGAGACACTGAAGCTTTCTTT
v_call: TRBV12-5; d_call: .; clone_size: .; j_call: TRBJ2-3; cdr3_aa: CASGLYRASTDTQYF; cdr3_nt: TGTGCTAGTGGTTTGTACCGAGCTAGCACAGATACGCAGTATTTT
v_call: TRBV7-2; d_call: TRBD2; clone_size: .; j_call: TRBJ2-5; cdr3_aa: CASSLGSSGGQETQYF; cdr3_nt: TGTGCCAGCAGCTTAGGGTCTAGCGGGGGACAAGAGACCCAGTACTTC
v_call: TRBV5-4; d_call: TRBD2; clone_size: once; j_call: TRBJ2-1; cdr3_aa: CASSLVGTSGLNEQFF; cdr3_nt: TGTGCCAGCAGCTTGGTCGGGACTAGCGGGTTAAATGAGCAGTTCTTC
v_call: TRBV19; d_call: .; clone_size: .; j_call: TRBJ1-3; cdr3_aa: CASSIRQGFSGNTIYF; cdr3_nt: TGTGCCAGTAGTATCCGGCAGGGGTTCTCTGGAAACACCATATATTTT
v_call: TRBV7-2; d_call: TRBD2; clone_size: .; j_call: TRBJ2-7; cdr3_aa: CASGTSGIYEQYF; cdr3_nt: TGTGCCAGTGGGACTAGCGGGATCTACGAGCAGTACTTC
v_call: TRBV6-1; d_call: .; clone_size: .; j_call: TRBJ1-2; cdr3_aa: CASSEAVFGGYTF; cdr3_nt: TGTGCCAGCAGTGAAGCGGTTTTTGGCGGCTACACCTTC
v_call: TRBV3-1/TRBV3-2; d_call: .; clone_size: .; j_call: TRBJ2-7; cdr3_aa: CASSQGNYYEQYF; cdr3_nt: TGTGCCAGCAGCCAAGGAAACTATTACGAGCAGTACTTC
v_call: TRBV7-6; d_call: .; clone_size: .; j_call: TRBJ1-3; cdr3_aa: CASSLVKERPGLSGNTIYF; cdr3_nt: TGTGCCAGTAGCTTAGTCAAGGAGCGCCCAGGTCTGTCTGGAAACACCATATATTTT
v_call: TRBV6-2/TRBV6-3; d_call: .; clone_size: .; j_call: TRBJ1-1; cdr3_aa: CASSYPTEAFF; cdr3_nt: TGTGCCAGCAGTTACCCCACTGAAGCTTTCTTT
v_call: TRBV7-2; d_call: TRBD2; clone_size: .; j_call: TRBJ2-2; cdr3_aa: CASILAGLAGESGELFF; cdr3_nt: TGTGCCAGCATCTTGGCGGGCCTTGCGGGAGAGTCGGGGGAGCTGTTTTTT
v_call: TRBV5-1; d_call: .; clone_size: .; j_call: TRBJ2-1; cdr3_aa: CASSLAGEKGREQFF; cdr3_nt: TGCGCCAGCAGCTTGGCCGGTGAAAAAGGAAGAGAGCAGTTCTTC
v_call: TRBV23-1; d_call: TRBD2; clone_size: once; j_call: TRBJ2-3; cdr3_aa: CASSQRNRGEGSLDTQYF; cdr3_nt: TGCGCCAGCAGTCAACGGAATCGGGGGGAGGGGTCGTTAGATACGCAGTATTTT
v_call: TRBV19; d_call: .; clone_size: .; j_call: TRBJ1-1; cdr3_aa: CASSTRREGAFF; cdr3_nt: TGTGCCAGTAGTACGAGACGAGAGGGAGCTTTCTTT
v_call: TRBV4-3; d_call: TRBD1; clone_size: .; j_call: TRBJ2-7; cdr3_aa: CASSQARGQGSYEQYF; cdr3_nt: TGCGCCAGCAGCCAAGCGAGGGGACAGGGTTCCTACGAGCAGTACTTC
v_call: TRBV9; d_call: .; clone_size: .; j_call: TRBJ1-2; cdr3_aa: CASSVGGRGLNYGYTF; cdr3_nt: TGTGCCAGCAGCGTAGGAGGCAGGGGCCTTAACTATGGCTACACCTTC
v_call: TRBV5-8; d_call: TRBD1; clone_size: few; j_call: TRBJ1-5; cdr3_aa: CASRNPSDRDNQPQHF; cdr3_nt: TGTGCCAGCAGAAACCCATCGGACAGGGACAATCAGCCCCAGCATTTT
v_call: TRBV6-1; d_call: .; clone_size: .; j_call: TRBJ1-5; cdr3_aa: CASSERVRAGSNQPQHF; cdr3_nt: TGTGCCAGCAGTGAAAGAGTCAGGGCCGGTAGCAATCAGCCCCAGCATTTT
v_call: TRBV2; d_call: TRBD2; clone_size: once; j_call: TRBJ2-7; cdr3_aa: CASSIERESYEQYF; cdr3_nt: TGTGCCAGCAGTATCGAGCGGGAGTCATACGAGCAGTACTTC
v_call: TRBV4-2; d_call: TRBD2; clone_size: .; j_call: TRBJ2-1; cdr3_aa: CASSQGGLVYEQFF; cdr3_nt: TGTGCCAGCAGCCAAGGGGGACTAGTTTATGAGCAGTTCTTC
v_call: TRBV10-1; d_call: .; clone_size: once; j_call: TRBJ1-1; cdr3_aa: CASSEYRRNTEAFF; cdr3_nt: TGCGCCAGCAGTGAGTACAGGCGGAACACTGAAGCTTTCTTT
v_call: TRBV19; d_call: .; clone_size: once; j_call: TRBJ1-1; cdr3_aa: CASSTQGVNTEAFF; cdr3_nt: TGTGCCAGTAGTACTCAGGGTGTGAACACTGAAGCTTTCTTT
v_call: TRBV5-1; d_call: .; clone_size: .; j_call: TRBJ2-5; cdr3_aa: CASSPDGEIQYF; cdr3_nt: TGCGCCAGCAGCCCGGACGGTGAGATCCAGTACTTC
v_call: TRBV5-1; d_call: TRBD1; clone_size: .; j_call: TRBJ2-5; cdr3_aa: CASSSYRGSQETQYF; cdr3_nt: TGCGCCAGCAGCTCCTACAGGGGATCCCAAGAGACCCAGTACTTC
v_call: TRBV11-1; d_call: .; clone_size: .; j_call: TRBJ1-1; cdr3_aa: CASSPQFNTEAFF; cdr3_nt: TGTGCCAGCAGCCCCCAGTTTAACACTGAAGCTTTCTTT
v_call: TRBV5-6; d_call: .; clone_size: .; j_call: TRBJ2-5; cdr3_aa: CASSNTRTSRGTETQYF; cdr3_nt: TGTGCCAGCAGCAATACTCGGACCTCCAGAGGAACGGAGACCCAGTACTTC
v_call: TRBV11-2; d_call: .; clone_size: once; j_call: TRBJ2-3; cdr3_aa: CASSFRTDTQYF; cdr3_nt: TGTGCCAGCAGTTTTCGCACAGATACGCAGTATTTT
v_call: TRBV19; d_call: TRBD1; clone_size: .; j_call: TRBJ1-1; cdr3_aa: CASSTEDRPNTEAFF; cdr3_nt: TGTGCCAGTAGTACAGAGGACAGGCCGAACACTGAAGCTTTCTTT